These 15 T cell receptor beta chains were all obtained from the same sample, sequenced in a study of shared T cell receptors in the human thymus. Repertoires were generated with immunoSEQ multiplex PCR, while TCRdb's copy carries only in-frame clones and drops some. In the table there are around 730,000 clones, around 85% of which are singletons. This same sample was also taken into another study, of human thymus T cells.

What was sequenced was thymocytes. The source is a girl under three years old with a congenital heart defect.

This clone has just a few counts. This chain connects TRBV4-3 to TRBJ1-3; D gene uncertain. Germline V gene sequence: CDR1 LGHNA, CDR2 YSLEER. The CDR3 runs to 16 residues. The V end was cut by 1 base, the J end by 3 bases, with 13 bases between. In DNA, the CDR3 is TGCGCCAGCAGCCAAGGATGGTCCGGGATTGGAAACACCATATATTTT. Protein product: CASSQGWSGIGNTIYF.

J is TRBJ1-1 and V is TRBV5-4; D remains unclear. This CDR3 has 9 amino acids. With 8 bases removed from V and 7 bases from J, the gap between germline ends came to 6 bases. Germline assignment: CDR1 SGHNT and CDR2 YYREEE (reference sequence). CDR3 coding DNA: TGTGCCAGTGGAGATGAAGCTTTCTTT. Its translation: CASGDEAFF.

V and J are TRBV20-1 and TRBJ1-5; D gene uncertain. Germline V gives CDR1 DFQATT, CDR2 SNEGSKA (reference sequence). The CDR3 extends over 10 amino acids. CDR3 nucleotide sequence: TGCAGCCCCCATAATCAGCCCCAGCATTTT. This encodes CSPHNQPQHF.

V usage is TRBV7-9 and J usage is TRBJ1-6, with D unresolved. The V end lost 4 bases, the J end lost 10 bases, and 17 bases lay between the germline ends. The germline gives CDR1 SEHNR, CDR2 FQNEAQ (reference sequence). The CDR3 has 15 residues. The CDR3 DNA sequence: TGTGCCAGCAGCTCTCCCGAGGGTTTCATATCACCCCTCCACTTT. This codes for CASSSPEGFISPLHF.

DNA for the CDR3: TGTGCCAGCAGCTTTAACAGGGAAACTGAAGCTTTCTTT. Translation gives CASSFNRETEAFF. V usage is TRBV28 and J usage is TRBJ1-1; perhaps TRBD1 as D (6 bases). CDR3 size: 13 residues. The ends were cut back, 6 bases at V and 5 bases at J, with 13 bases in the middle. The germline CDR1 and CDR2 sequences are MDHEN and SYDVKM. The variable domain in full, completed from reference TRBV28 and TRBJ1-1, reads DVKVTQSSRYLVKRTGEKVFLECVQDMDHENMFWYRQDPGLGLRLIYFSYDVKMKEKGDIPEGYSVSREKKERFSLILESASTNQTSMYLCASSFNRETEAFFGQGTRLTVV.

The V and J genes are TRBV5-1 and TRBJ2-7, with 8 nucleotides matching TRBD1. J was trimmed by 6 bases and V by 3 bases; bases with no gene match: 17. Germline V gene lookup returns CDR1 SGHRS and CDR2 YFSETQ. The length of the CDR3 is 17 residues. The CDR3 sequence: CASSSTRDRSPSCEQYF. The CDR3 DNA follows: TGCGCCAGCAGCTCTACGAGGGACAGGAGTCCTTCTTGCGAGCAGTACTTC.

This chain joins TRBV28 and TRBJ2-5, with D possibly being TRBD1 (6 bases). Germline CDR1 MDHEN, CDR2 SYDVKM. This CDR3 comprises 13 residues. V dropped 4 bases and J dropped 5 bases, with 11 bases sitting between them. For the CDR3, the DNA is TGTGCCAGCAGTTCGGGACAATTGGAGACCCAGTACTTC. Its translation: CASSSGQLETQYF.

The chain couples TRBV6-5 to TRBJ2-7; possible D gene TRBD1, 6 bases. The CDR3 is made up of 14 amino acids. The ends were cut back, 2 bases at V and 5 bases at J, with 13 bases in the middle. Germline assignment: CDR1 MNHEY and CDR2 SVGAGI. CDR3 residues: CASSYPDRPHEQYF. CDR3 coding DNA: TGTGCCAGCAGTTACCCCGACAGGCCCCACGAGCAGTACTTC.

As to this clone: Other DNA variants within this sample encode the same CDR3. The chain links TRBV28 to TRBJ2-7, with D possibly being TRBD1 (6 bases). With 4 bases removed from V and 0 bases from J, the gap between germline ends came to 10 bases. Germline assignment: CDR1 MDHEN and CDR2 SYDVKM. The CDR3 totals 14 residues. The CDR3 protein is CASSSRDNSYEQYF. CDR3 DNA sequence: TGTGCCAGCAGTTCCCGGGACAACTCCTACGAGCAGTACTTC.

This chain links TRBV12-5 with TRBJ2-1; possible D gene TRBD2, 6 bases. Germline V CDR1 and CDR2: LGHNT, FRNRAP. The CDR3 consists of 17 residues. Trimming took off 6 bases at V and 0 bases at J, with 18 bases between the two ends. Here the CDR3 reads CASGLLSEGTSYNEQFF. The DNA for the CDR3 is TGTGCTAGTGGCCTCCTATCGGAGGGGACCTCCTACAATGAGCAGTTCTTC.

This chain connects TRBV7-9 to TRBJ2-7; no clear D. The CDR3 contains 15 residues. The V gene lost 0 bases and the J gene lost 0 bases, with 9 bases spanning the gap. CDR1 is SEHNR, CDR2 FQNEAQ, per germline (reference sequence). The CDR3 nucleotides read TGTGCCAGCAGCTTAGCAGCGCCCCGCTCCTACGAGCAGTACTTC. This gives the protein CASSLAAPRSYEQYF.

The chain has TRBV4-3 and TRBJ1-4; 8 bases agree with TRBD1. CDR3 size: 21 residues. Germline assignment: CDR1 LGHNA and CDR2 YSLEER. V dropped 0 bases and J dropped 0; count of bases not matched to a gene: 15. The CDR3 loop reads CASSQDRGRGPDSATNEKLFF. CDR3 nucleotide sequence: TGCGCCAGCAGCCAAGACAGGGGCAGGGGGCCCGATTCAGCAACTAATGAAAAACTGTTTTTT.

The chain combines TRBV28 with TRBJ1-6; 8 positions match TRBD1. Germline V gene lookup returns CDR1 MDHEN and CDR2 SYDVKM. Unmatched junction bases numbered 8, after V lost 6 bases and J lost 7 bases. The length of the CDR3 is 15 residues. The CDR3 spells CASRTTDRENSPLHF. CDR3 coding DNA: TGTGCCAGCAGGACGACGGACAGGGAAAATTCACCCCTCCACTTT.

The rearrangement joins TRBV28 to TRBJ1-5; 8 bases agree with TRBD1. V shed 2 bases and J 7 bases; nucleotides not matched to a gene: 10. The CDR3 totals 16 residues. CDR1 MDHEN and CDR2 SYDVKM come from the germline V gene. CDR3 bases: TGTGCCAGCAGTTTAGGGGGCAGGGGGCTTGGACAGCCCCAGCATTTT. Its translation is CASSLGGRGLGQPQHF.

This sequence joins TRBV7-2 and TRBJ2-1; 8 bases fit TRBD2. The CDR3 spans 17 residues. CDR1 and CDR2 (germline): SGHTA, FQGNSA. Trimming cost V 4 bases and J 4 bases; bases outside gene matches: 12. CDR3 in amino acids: CASSSPRAGGGYNEQFF. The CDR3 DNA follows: TGTGCCAGCAGCTCCCCTAGGGCGGGCGGGGGGTACAATGAGCAGTTCTTC.